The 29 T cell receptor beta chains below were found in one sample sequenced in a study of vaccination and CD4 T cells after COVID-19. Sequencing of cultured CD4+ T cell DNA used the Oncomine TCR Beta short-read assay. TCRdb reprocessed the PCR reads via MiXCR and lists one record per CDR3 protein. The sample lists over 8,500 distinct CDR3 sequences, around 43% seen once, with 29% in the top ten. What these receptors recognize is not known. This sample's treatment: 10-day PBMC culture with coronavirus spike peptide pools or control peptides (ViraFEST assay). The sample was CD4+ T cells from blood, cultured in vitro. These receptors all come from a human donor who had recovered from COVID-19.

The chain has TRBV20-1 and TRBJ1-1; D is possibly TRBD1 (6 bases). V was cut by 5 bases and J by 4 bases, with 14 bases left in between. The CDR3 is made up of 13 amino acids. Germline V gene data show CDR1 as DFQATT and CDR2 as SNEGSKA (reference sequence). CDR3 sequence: CSALQGAGTEAFF. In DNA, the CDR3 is TGCAGTGCTCTACAGGGAGCGGGCACTGAAGCTTTCTTT.

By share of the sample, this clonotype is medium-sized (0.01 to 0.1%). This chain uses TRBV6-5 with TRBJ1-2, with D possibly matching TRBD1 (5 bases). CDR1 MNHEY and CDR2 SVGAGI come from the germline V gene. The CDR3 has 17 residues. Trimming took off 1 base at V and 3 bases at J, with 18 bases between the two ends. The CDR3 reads CASSYLADRQGDYGYTF. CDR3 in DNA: TGTGCCAGCAGTTACTTAGCGGACCGGCAGGGCGACTATGGCTACACCTTC.

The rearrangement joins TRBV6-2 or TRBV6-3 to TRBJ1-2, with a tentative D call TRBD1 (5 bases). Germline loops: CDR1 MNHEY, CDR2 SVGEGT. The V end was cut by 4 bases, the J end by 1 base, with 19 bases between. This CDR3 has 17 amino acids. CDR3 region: CASSLDELQGLNYGYTF. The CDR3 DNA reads TGTGCCAGCAGTTTAGATGAACTCCAGGGACTTAACTATGGCTACACCTTC.

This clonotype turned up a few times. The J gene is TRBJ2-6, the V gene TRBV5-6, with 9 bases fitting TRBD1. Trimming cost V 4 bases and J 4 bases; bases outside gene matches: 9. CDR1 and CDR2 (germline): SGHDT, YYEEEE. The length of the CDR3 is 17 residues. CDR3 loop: CASSRTTGGKGANVLTF. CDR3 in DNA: TGTGCCAGCAGCCGAACCACAGGGGGCAAAGGGGCCAACGTCCTGACTTTC. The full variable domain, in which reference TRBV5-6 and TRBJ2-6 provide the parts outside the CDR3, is DAGVTQSPTHLIKTRGQQVTLRCSPKSGHDTVSWYQQALGQGPQFIFQYYEEEERQRGNFPDRFSGHQFPNYSSELNVNALLLGDSALYLCASSRTTGGKGANVLTFGAGSRLTVL.

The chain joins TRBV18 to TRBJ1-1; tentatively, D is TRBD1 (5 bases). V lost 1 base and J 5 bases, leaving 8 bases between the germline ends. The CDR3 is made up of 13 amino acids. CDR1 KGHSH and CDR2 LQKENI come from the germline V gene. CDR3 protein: CASSPRRQTEAFF. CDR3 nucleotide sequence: TGTGCCAGCTCACCACGGAGACAGACTGAAGCTTTCTTT.

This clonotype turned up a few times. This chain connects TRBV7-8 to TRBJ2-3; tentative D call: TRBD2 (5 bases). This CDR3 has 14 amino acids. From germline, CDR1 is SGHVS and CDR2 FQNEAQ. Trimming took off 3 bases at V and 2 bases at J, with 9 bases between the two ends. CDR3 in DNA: TGTGCCAGCAGCTTGTTCGGGGTCACAGATACGCAGTATTTT. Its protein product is CASSLFGVTDTQYF.

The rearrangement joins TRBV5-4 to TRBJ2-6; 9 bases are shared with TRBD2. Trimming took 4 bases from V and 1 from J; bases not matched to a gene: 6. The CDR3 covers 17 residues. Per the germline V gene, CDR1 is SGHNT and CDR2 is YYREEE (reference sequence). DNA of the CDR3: TGTGCCAGCAGCACGGGACTAGCTGGATCTGGGGCCAACGTCCTGACTTTC. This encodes CASSTGLAGSGANVLTF.

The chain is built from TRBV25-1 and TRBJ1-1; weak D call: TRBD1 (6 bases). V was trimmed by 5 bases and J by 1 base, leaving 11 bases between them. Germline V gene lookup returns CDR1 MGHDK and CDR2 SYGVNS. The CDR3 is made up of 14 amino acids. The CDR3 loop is CASSWTDRNTEAFF. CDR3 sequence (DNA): TGTGCCAGCAGTTGGACAGACCGGAACACTGAAGCTTTCTTT.

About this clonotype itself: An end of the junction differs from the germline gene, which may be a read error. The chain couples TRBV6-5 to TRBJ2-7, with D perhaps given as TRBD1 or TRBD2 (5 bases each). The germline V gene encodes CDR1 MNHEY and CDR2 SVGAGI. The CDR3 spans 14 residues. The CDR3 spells CASNYRDLFYEQYF. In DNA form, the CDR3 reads TGTGCCAGCAATTACCGGGACCTCTTCTACGAGCAGTACTTC.

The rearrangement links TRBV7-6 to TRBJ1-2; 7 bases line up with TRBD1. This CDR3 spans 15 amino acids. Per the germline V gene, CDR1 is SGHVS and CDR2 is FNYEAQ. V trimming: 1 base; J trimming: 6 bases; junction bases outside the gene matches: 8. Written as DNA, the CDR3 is TGTGCCAGCAGCTTAGATTTTGGGCAGGGGGATGGCTACACCTTC. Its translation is CASSLDFGQGDGYTF.

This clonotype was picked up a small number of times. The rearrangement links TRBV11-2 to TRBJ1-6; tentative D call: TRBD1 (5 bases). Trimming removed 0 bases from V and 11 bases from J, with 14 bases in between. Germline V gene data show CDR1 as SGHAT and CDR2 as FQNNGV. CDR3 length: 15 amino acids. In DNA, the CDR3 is TGTGCCAGCAGCTTAGATCGGGGAGGGGTGACACCCCTCCACTTT. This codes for CASSLDRGGVTPLHF.

The CDR3 sequence: CASSSGLNSPLHF. The CDR3 region has the DNA TGCGCCAGCAGTTCGGGATTGAATTCACCCCTCCACTTT. The V and J genes are TRBV10-2 and TRBJ1-6; D is undetermined. The ends were cut back, 5 bases at V and 7 bases at J, with 9 bases in the middle. Germline CDR1 reads WSHSY; CDR2 reads SAAADI. The length of the CDR3 is 13 residues.

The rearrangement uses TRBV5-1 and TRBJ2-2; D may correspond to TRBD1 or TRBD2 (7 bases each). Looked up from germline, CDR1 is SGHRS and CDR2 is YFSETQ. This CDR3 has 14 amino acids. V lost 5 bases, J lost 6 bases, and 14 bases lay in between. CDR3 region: CASRSQGGSGELFF. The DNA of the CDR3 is TGCGCCAGCAGATCTCAGGGGGGGTCCGGGGAGCTGTTTTTT.

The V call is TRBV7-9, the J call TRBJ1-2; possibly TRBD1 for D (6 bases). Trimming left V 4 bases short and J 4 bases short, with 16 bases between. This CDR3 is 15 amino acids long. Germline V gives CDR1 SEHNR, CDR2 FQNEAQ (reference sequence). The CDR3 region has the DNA TGTGCCAGCAGCTCTTCTCGGACAGTATTCTATGGCTACACCTTC. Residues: CASSSSRTVFYGYTF.

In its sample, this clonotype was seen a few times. The chain's CDR3 is CASSYGTGFGQPQHF. As DNA, the CDR3 is TGTGCCAGCAGTTACGGGACAGGGTTCGGTCAGCCCCAGCATTTT. The chain uses TRBV6-5 and TRBJ1-5; 9 bases agree with TRBD1. CDR1 MNHEY and CDR2 SVGAGI come from the germline V gene. V was clipped by 2 bases and J by 6 bases; unmatched bases: 5. The CDR3 runs 15 residues.

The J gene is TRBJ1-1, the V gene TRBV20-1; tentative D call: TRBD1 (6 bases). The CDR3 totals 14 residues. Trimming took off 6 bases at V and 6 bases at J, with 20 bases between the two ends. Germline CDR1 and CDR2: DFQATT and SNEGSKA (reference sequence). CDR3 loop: CSARRQGRGAEAFF. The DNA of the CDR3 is TGCAGTGCGCGGCGCCAGGGGAGGGGGGCTGAAGCTTTCTTT.

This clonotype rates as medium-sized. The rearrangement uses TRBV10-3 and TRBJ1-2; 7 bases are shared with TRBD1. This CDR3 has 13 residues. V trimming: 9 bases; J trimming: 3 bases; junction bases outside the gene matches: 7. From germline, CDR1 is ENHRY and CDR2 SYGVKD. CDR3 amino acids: CAITTGADYGYTF. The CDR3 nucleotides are TGTGCCATAACTACAGGGGCGGACTATGGCTACACCTTC.

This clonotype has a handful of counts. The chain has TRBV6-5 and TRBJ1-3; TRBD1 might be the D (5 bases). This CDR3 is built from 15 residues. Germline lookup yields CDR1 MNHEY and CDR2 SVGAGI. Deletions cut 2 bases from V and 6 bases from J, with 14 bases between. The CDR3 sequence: CASSYGGQGLNTIYF. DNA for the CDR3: TGTGCCAGCAGTTACGGGGGTCAGGGATTAAACACCATATATTTT.

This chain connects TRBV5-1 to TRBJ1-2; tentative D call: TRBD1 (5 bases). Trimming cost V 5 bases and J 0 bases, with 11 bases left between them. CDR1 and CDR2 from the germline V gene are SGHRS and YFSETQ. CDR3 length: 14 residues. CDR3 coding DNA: TGCGCCAGCAGAGGGACTGGAACTAACTATGGCTACACCTTC. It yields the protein CASRGTGTNYGYTF.

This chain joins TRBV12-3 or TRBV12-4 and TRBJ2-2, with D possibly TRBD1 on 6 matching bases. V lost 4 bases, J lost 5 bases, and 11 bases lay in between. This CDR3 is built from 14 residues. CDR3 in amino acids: CASSWAGETGELFF. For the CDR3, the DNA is TGTGCCAGCAGTTGGGCAGGGGAGACCGGGGAGCTGTTTTTT.

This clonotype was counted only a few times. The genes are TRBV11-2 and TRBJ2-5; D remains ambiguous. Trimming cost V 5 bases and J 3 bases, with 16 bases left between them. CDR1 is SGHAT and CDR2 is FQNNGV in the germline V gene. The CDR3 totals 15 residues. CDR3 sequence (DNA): TGTGCCAGCAGCAACCGGGCTAGTAGTGAAGAGACCCAGTACTTC. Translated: CASSNRASSEETQYF. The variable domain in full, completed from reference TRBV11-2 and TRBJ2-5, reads EAGVAQSPRYKIIEKRQSVAFWCNPISGHATLYWYQQILGQGPKLLIQFQNNGVVDDSQLPKDRFSAERLKGVDSTLKIQPAKLEDSAVYLCASSNRASSEETQYFGPGTRLLVL.

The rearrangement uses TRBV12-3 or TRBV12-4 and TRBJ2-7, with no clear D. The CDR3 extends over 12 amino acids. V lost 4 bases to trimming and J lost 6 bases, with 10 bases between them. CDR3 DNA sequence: TGTGCCAGCAGTTCGGGTGTGGGCGAGCAGTACTTC. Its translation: CASSSGVGEQYF.

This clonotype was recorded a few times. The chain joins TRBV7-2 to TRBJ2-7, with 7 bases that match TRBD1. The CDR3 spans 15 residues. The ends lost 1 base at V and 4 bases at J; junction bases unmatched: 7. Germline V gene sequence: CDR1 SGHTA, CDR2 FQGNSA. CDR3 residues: CASSLGWDSPYEQYF. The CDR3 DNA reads TGTGCCAGCAGCTTAGGCTGGGACAGTCCATACGAGCAGTACTTC.

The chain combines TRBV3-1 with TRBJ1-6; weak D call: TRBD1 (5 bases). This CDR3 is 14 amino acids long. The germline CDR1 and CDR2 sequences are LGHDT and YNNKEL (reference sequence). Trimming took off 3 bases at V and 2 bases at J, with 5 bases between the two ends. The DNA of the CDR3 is TGTGCCAGCAGCCAGGGGCCCTATAATTCACCCCTCCACTTT. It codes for CASSQGPYNSPLHF. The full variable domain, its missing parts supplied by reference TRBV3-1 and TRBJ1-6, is DTAVSQTPKYLVTQMGNDKSIKCEQNLGHDTMYWYKQDSKKFLKIMFSYNNKELIINETVPNRFSPKSPDKAHLNLHINSLELGDSAVYFCASSQGPYNSPLHFGNGTRLTVT.

The CDR3 nucleotides read TGTGCCAGCAGCCAAACCCCGGGACGCGGGGCCTACGAGCAGTACTTC. Amino acids: CASSQTPGRGAYEQYF. The chain is built from TRBV14 and TRBJ2-7; weak D call: TRBD2 (6 bases). Germline CDR1 SGHDN, CDR2 FVKESK. The CDR3 runs to 16 residues. V was clipped by 2 bases and J by 2 bases, with 16 bases between them.

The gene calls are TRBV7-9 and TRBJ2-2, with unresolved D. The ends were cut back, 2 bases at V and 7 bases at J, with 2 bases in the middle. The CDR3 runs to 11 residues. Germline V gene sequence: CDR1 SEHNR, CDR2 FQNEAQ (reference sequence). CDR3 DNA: TGTGCCAGCAGCTTACACGGGGAGCTGTTTTTT. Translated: CASSLHGELFF. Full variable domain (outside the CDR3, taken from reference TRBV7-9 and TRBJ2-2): DTGVSQNPRHKITKRGQNVTFRCDPISEHNRLYWYRQTLGQGPEFLTYFQNEAQLEKSRLLSDRFSAERPKGSFSTLEIQRTEQGDSAMYLCASSLHGELFFGEGSRLTVL.

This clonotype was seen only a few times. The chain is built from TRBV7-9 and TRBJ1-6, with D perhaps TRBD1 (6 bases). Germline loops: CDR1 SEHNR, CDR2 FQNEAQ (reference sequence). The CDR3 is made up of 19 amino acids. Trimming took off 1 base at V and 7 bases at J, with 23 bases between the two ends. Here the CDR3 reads CASSLGRIKGVLGNSPLHF. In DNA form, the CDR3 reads TGTGCCAGCAGCTTAGGGAGAATTAAGGGGGTTCTGGGGAATTCACCCCTCCACTTT.

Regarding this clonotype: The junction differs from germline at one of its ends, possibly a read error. The CDR3 bases are TGTGTCAGCAGCGGGCCAGGCAATTCACCCCTCCACTTT. It specifies CVSSGPGNSPLHF. This chain joins TRBV5-5 and TRBJ1-6; D not resolved. Germline assignment: CDR1 SGHKS and CDR2 YYEKEE (reference sequence). The CDR3 extends over 13 amino acids.

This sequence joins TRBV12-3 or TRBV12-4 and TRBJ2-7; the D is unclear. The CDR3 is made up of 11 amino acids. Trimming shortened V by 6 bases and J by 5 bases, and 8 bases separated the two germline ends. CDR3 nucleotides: TGTGCCAGCAGGTCCCTGAACGAGCAGTACTTC. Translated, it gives CASRSLNEQYF.